The next 30 T cell receptor beta chains were all read from a single sample in a study of blood T cell repertoires in COVID-19. Using immunoSEQ multiplex PCR, the repertoire was profiled, and TCRdb retains in-frame clones only, with some absent. The repertoire holds approximately 240,000 clones, with about nine tenths as singletons. The sequenced sample consisted of peripheral blood. All receptors derive from a man aged 25-45 years with COVID-19, enrolled during active disease.

V is TRBV5-1 and J is TRBJ2-7, with 7 nucleotides matching TRBD1. CDR1 and CDR2 from the germline V gene are SGHRS and YFSETQ. This CDR3 has 15 residues. Trimming took 4 bases from V and 0 from J; bases not matched to a gene: 7. The DNA of the CDR3 is TGCGCCAGCAGCGCCCCGACAGGGAGCTCCTACGAGCAGTACTTC. Translating it yields CASSAPTGSSYEQYF.

Comments on this clone: The junction does not match germline at one end; this may be a read error. Written as DNA, the CDR3 is TGTGCCAGCAGCCCTAAGCGGGGGGGCCTGGTCTTC. This gives the protein CASSPKRGGLVF. This chain uses TRBV7-3 with TRBJ2-1; 10 positions agree with TRBD2. This CDR3 has 12 amino acids. Germline V gene sequence: CDR1 SGHTA, CDR2 FQGTGA.

The chain links TRBV10-3 to TRBJ2-3; D is ambiguous. Trimming pared 5 bases from V and 2 bases from J, leaving 8 bases between. Per germline, CDR1 ENHRY and CDR2 SYGVKD. The CDR3 has 13 residues. CDR3 region: CAISRGDTDTQYF. CDR3 DNA sequence: TGTGCCATCAGTCGCGGTGACACAGATACGCAGTATTTT.

This chain links TRBV11-1 with TRBJ1-1; TRBD1 might be the D (6 bases). Germline CDR1 is SGHAT and CDR2 is FQDESV (reference sequence). The CDR3 covers 14 residues. V lost 5 bases to trimming and J lost 6 bases, with 16 bases between them. The CDR3 is CASSLTGQRSEAFF. The CDR3 bases are TGTGCCAGCAGCCTGACAGGACAGCGCTCTGAAGCTTTCTTT.

J is TRBJ1-1 and V is TRBV19; 10 nucleotides line up with TRBD1. V lost 5 bases to trimming and J lost 5 bases; unmatched junction nucleotides: 8. The CDR3 is 15 amino acids. Germline V gene data show CDR1 as LNHDA and CDR2 as SQIVND (reference sequence). The chain's CDR3 is CASSDRTGGYTEAFF. The CDR3 nucleotides read TGTGCCAGTAGTGACCGGACAGGGGGATATACTGAAGCTTTCTTT.

The genes are TRBV7-2 and TRBJ1-1, with D uncertain. CDR3 length: 13 amino acids. Trimming took off 6 bases at V and 0 bases at J, with 8 bases between the two ends. Looked up from germline, CDR1 is SGHTA and CDR2 is FQGNSA. DNA of the CDR3: TGTGCCAGCAGTTCCCACATGAACACTGAAGCTTTCTTT. Encoded protein: CASSSHMNTEAFF.

The chain carries TRBV11-2 and TRBJ2-5; D is unresolved. The CDR3 consists of 11 residues. Trimming removed 3 bases from V and 4 bases from J, with 3 bases in between. Per the germline V gene, CDR1 is SGHAT and CDR2 is FQNNGV. The CDR3 DNA sequence: TGTGCCAGCAGCTTCCGAGAGACCCAGTACTTC. This translates into CASSFRETQYF.

V and J are TRBV6-5 and TRBJ1-6; D is possibly TRBD1 (6 bases). V lost 11 bases, J lost 2 bases, and 13 bases lay in between. CDR1 is MNHEY, CDR2 SVGAGI, per germline. This CDR3 is 14 amino acids long. CDR3 sequence (DNA): TGTGCCTCCAGACAGGCCGCCTATAATTCACCCCTCCACTTT. Protein: CASRQAAYNSPLHF.

The V and J genes are TRBV15 and TRBJ2-1; 10 positions match TRBD1. J was trimmed by 6 bases and V by 11 bases; bases with no gene match: 10. The CDR3 contains 14 residues. The V gene's germline CDR1 is LNHNV and CDR2 YYDKDF (reference sequence). CDR3 nucleotides: TGTGCCTCGGCTGCCCGGGACAGGGGCAATGAGCAGTTCTTC. Amino acid sequence: CASAARDRGNEQFF.

V and J are TRBV24-1 and TRBJ2-1; TRBD1 matches 8 bases. There are 13 residues in the CDR3. V lost 7 bases and J lost 8; bases outside the gene matches: 6. Per germline, CDR1 KGHDR and CDR2 SFDVKD. The CDR3, as DNA: TGTGCCACCAGCACGGACAGGGTCTATGAGCAGTTCTTC. It is translated as CATSTDRVYEQFF.

The rearrangement uses TRBV5-1 and TRBJ1-2; TRBD1 matches 8 bases. Germline V CDR1 and CDR2: SGHRS, YFSETQ. There are 14 residues in the CDR3. V lost 3 bases to trimming and J lost 5 bases; unmatched junction nucleotides: 6. The CDR3 DNA is TGCGCCAGCAGCTCCGGACAGGGAAGATATGGCTACACCTTC. It codes for CASSSGQGRYGYTF.

This rearrangement joins TRBV6-6 to TRBJ2-1; 8 bases are shared with TRBD1. V gave up 5 bases and J gave up 5 bases; unmatched junction bases: 2. The germline gives CDR1 MNHNY, CDR2 SVGAGI (reference sequence). The CDR3 consists of 13 residues. The CDR3, as DNA: TGTGCCAGCAGTCAGGACAGGGACAATGAGCAGTTCTTC. Residues: CASSQDRDNEQFF.

The rearrangement joins TRBV5-1 to TRBJ2-2; TRBD2 matches 10 bases. This CDR3 spans 17 amino acids. Per the germline V gene, CDR1 is SGHRS and CDR2 is YFSETQ. V was clipped by 2 bases and J by 8 bases; unmatched bases: 12. The CDR3 DNA sequence: TGCGCCAGCAGCTTTCGGAGCGGGGGGGCCCCCTTTGGGGAGCTGTTTTTT. Amino acid sequence: CASSFRSGGAPFGELFF.

The chain has TRBV5-1 and TRBJ1-3; 7 nucleotides align to TRBD1. CDR3 size: 14 residues. V dropped 4 bases and J dropped 1; count of bases not matched to a gene: 2. CDR1 SGHRS and CDR2 YFSETQ come from the germline V gene. CDR3 in amino acids: CASSPGQSGNTIYF. Written as DNA, the CDR3 is TGCGCCAGCAGCCCGGGACAGTCTGGAAACACCATATATTTT.

The V call is TRBV5-4, the J call TRBJ2-4, with D uncertain. V dropped 1 base and J dropped 2 bases, with 7 bases sitting between them. CDR3 size: 14 residues. Germline V gene lookup returns CDR1 SGHNT and CDR2 YYREEE (reference sequence). The CDR3 DNA reads TGTGCCAGCAGCTTGCGTGCGACCAAAAACATTCAGTACTTC. Its translation: CASSLRATKNIQYF.

The sample holds one count of this clone. The J gene is TRBJ1-6, the V gene TRBV5-1; 11 bases map to TRBD1. From germline, CDR1 is SGHRS and CDR2 YFSETQ. V dropped 4 bases and J dropped 7; count of bases not matched to a gene: 10. CDR3 length: 17 amino acids. The CDR3 here is CASSPGTGGRLNSPLHF. In DNA form, the CDR3 reads TGCGCCAGCAGCCCGGGGACAGGGGGGAGACTCAATTCACCCCTCCACTTT.

The V and J genes are TRBV2 and TRBJ1-2; 7 positions agree with TRBD1. This CDR3 region has 16 residues. J gave up 0 bases and V 6 bases, and 10 bases lay outside the gene matches. Per germline, CDR1 SNHLY and CDR2 FYNNEI. The CDR3 spells CASRPRTGLSNYGYTF. CDR3 DNA sequence: TGTGCCAGCAGACCTCGGACAGGTCTTTCTAACTATGGCTACACCTTC.

This clone has a single count. The CDR3 loop reads CASSERRVATEAFF. CDR3 coding DNA: TGTGCCAGCAGTGAACGGAGGGTGGCCACTGAAGCTTTCTTT. The chain combines TRBV2 with TRBJ1-1; D gene ambiguous. From germline, CDR1 is SNHLY and CDR2 FYNNEI. The length of the CDR3 is 14 residues. Trimming took 2 bases from V and 4 from J, leaving 11 bases between them.

The chain carries TRBV6-5 and TRBJ2-1; tentative D call: TRBD2 (5 bases). In germline, CDR1 is MNHEY, CDR2 SVGAGI. The length of the CDR3 is 14 residues. Trimming took 4 bases from V and 4 from J, leaving 11 bases between them. The CDR3 bases are TGTGCCAGCAGTTCCGGCGGGTTGTACAATGAGCAGTTCTTC. The encoded protein is CASSSGGLYNEQFF.

V gene TRBV29-1 combines with J gene TRBJ2-2, with 11 bases that match TRBD1. Unmatched junction bases numbered 14, after V lost 6 bases and J lost 5 bases. Germline CDR1 is SQVTM and CDR2 is ANQGSEA. The CDR3 spans 17 residues. The CDR3 nucleotides are TGCAGCGTGGGTACCCCGGGACAGGGGGGATGGACCGGGGAGCTGTTTTTT. Translation: CSVGTPGQGGWTGELFF.

The J gene is TRBJ2-7, the V gene TRBV15, with 12 bases that match TRBD2. The CDR3 runs 15 residues. Germline V gene sequence: CDR1 LNHNV, CDR2 YYDKDF (reference sequence). V dropped 6 bases and J dropped 3; count of bases not matched to a gene: 6. The CDR3 protein is CATRSLAGGIYEQYF. The CDR3 DNA is TGTGCCACCAGATCCCTAGCGGGGGGGATCTACGAGCAGTACTTC.

This chain links TRBV18 with TRBJ2-6, with a possible D match to TRBD1 (5 bases). In germline, CDR1 is KGHSH, CDR2 LQKENI. V lost 5 bases, J lost 4 bases, and 12 bases lay in between. This CDR3 comprises 15 residues. The CDR3: CASSTAGSGANVLTF. CDR3 DNA: TGTGCCAGCTCAACGGCAGGGTCAGGGGCCAACGTCCTGACTTTC.

The V gene is TRBV14, the J gene TRBJ2-5, with 12 bases that match TRBD2. CDR3 length equals 15 residues. Germline V lookup: CDR1 SGHDN, CDR2 FVKESK. After removal of 4 bases from V and 5 bases from J, the junction contained 5 bases not matched to a gene. CDR3 loop: CASSLLAGGKETQYF. In DNA, the CDR3 is TGTGCCAGCAGCCTCCTAGCGGGGGGGAAGGAGACCCAGTACTTC.

This clone has only one observation. The chain links TRBV19 to TRBJ1-4, with 12 bases lining up with TRBD1. J was trimmed by 3 bases and V by 6 bases; bases with no gene match: 11. The CDR3 length is 18 residues. Germline loops: CDR1 LNHDA, CDR2 SQIVND (reference sequence). CDR3 loop: CASSPFRDRGPANEKLFF. As DNA, the CDR3 is TGTGCCAGTAGCCCTTTTCGGGACAGGGGGCCTGCTAATGAAAAACTGTTTTTT.

The chain combines TRBV12-3 or TRBV12-4 with TRBJ2-1; 7 bases line up with TRBD2. J gave up 6 bases and V 5 bases, and 4 bases lay outside the gene matches. There are 13 residues in the CDR3. Here the CDR3 DNA reads TGTGCCAGCAGTACCGGGGAGGGCAATGAGCAGTTCTTC. Its translation is CASSTGEGNEQFF.

The chain's CDR3 is CASSFGPRTEAFF. The CDR3 DNA reads as TGTGCCAGCAGCTTTGGTCCGCGGACTGAAGCTTTCTTT. This rearrangement joins TRBV7-9 to TRBJ1-1; D gene uncertain. Germline CDR1 is SEHNR and CDR2 is FQNEAQ (reference sequence). The CDR3 runs to 13 residues. V was cut by 3 bases and J by 5 bases, with 10 bases left in between.

The chain uses TRBV4-1 and TRBJ1-1, with D hard to call. Germline CDR1 is MGHRA and CDR2 is YSYEKL. V was shortened by 5 bases and J by 3 bases, with 16 bases between the two germline ends. The CDR3 totals 15 residues. CDR3 sequence (DNA): TGCGCCAGCAGCTCGAGAGGCAGAGAGGACACTGAAGCTTTCTTT. It codes for CASSSRGREDTEAFF.

This chain connects TRBV27 to TRBJ1-6, with 8 bases aligning to TRBD1. Losses at the gene ends were 2 bases for V and 6 bases for J; bases not matched to a gene: 3. The CDR3 covers 15 residues. Germline V gene sequence: CDR1 MNHEY, CDR2 SMNVEV (reference sequence). CDR3 nucleotide sequence: TGTGCCAGCAGTTTAGACAGGGGCAGTAATTCACCCCTCCACTTT. Translated, it gives CASSLDRGSNSPLHF.

The chain joins TRBV7-9 to TRBJ2-5; 9 bases map to TRBD1. The CDR3 covers 13 residues. The V gene's germline CDR1 is SEHNR and CDR2 FQNEAQ (reference sequence). The ends lost 5 bases at V and 5 bases at J; junction bases unmatched: 3. The CDR3 protein is CASSRTGAETQYF. CDR3 in DNA: TGTGCCAGCAGCCGGACAGGGGCCGAGACCCAGTACTTC.

The V call is TRBV10-2, the J call TRBJ1-2; TRBD1 is a possible D gene (5 bases). Germline V CDR1 and CDR2: WSHSY, SAAADI. The V end lost 4 bases, the J end lost 3 bases, and 12 bases lay between the germline ends. The CDR3 has 14 residues. The CDR3 loop is CASSAPGDYYGYTF. CDR3 DNA sequence: TGCGCCAGCAGTGCCCCCGGGGACTACTATGGCTACACCTTC.